This T cell receptor beta chain was profiled in a study of T-cell reconstitution after alpha-beta-depleted transplantation in children (dated by TCRdb to the mid-2010s). Regarding the research as a whole: Using TCR repertoire profiling, the study followed T-cell immune reconstitution in a quantitative way in children after TCRalphabeta/CD19-depleted allogeneic hematopoietic cell transplantation.

The treatment or condition tag for this specimen amounts to: allogeneic hematopoietic cell transplantation with graft depleted of TCRalphabeta T cells and CD19 B cells. TCRalphabeta/CD19-depleted allogeneic hematopoietic cell grafts were given to the transplant recipients, all of whom were children. The full study reports these points: Hyperexpanded clone frequencies declined over subsequent months; after one year, T-cell counts and TCRbeta diversity were mostly attributed to newly produced T cells. In some patients, the high TCRbeta diversity seen at day 60 was put down to recipient T cells and intrathymic progenitors that had survived conditioning. Apparently early alphabetaT-cell count recovery about two months after transplant reportedly relied on only several hundred rapidly expanded clones derived from non-depleted graft cells.

The library came from PCR. Sequencing used an Illumina HiSeq 2500. Molecular barcoding was employed in the preparation of TCR libraries, with unique molecular identifiers being used to normalize TCRbeta repertoire quantification. The public reads were quality trimmed at Q25 with fastp and then assembled into clones with MiXCR by TCRdb, keeping productive beta chains. Rows merge per CDR3 protein into single entries with the most common DNA and genes. This sample lists about 70,000 distinct CDR3 sequences; 9.5% to 13% were detected once. Jointly, the top ten make up over 10% of the sample. This clonotype was seen repeatedly, ten times or more. Its specific antigen is unknown. Qualities for individual bases were not recorded, and no much larger clone is one base off. The CDR1 and CDR2 encoded by the germline V gene are SGHRS and YFSETQ. The CDR3 has 13 amino acids, counting the end cysteine and phenylalanine. This entry keeps only the CDR3 DNA: 39 bases, framed from base 1. V is cut back by 4 bases and J by 7 bases, with 2 bases in the junction unmatched.

This sequence originates from a boy aged 5-17 years with acute myeloid leukemia, due to receive a stem cell transplant. The starting material was PBMCs, obtained before TCRalphabeta/CD19-depleted stem cell transplant. Here the chain combines TRBV5-1 and TRBJ1-6, and 7 bases in between align with TRBD1. The CDR3 protein: CASSRQGNSPLHF. The bases are TGCGCCAGCAGCCGACAGGGAAATTCACCCCTCCACTTT.